The source of this TCR beta chain is a study of OX40 agonist ivuxolimab in advanced cancers. CDR3 length: 15 residues. With 3 bases clipped from V and 6 bases from J, the junction kept 6 bases outside the gene matches. Germline V CDR1 and CDR2: MGHRA, YSYEKL. Regarding this clone: Its specificity is not known.

Regarding the study as a whole: The antigens recognized by the expanded peripheral T cells, that is their antigen specificity, were not determined.

Assay: immunoSEQ multiplex PCR; the TCRdb copy retains only in-frame clones and omits some. The table lists about 48,000 clones, approximately 84% of them singletons. The TCR originated in an adult with an advanced solid tumor such as melanoma, head and neck, liver or kidney cancer. The specimen was CD4+ or CD8+ T cells sorted from blood, collected in a trial of the OX40 agonist ivuxolimab. The chain uses TRBV4-1 and TRBJ1-5; TRBD1 matches 9 bases. In DNA form, the CDR3 reads TGCGCCAGCAGCCAGTTTACAGGGGGCGGTCAGCCCCAGCATTTT. As protein: CASSQFTGGGQPQHF.